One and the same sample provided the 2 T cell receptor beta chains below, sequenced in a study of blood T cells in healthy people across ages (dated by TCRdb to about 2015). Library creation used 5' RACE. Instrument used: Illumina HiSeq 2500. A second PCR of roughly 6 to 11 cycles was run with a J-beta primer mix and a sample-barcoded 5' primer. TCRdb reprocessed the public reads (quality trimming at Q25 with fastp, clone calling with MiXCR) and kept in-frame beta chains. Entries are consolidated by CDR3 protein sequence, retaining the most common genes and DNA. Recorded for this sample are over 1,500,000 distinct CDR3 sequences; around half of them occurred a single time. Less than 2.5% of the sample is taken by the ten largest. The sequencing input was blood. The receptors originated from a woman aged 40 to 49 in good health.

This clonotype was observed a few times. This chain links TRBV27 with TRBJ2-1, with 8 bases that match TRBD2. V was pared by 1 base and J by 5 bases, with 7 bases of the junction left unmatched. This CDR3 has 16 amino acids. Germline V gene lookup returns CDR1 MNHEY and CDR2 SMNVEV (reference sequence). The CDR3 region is CASSLFSGGKDNEQFF. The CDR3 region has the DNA TGTGCCAGCAGTTTATTTTCGGGGGGGAAAGACAATGAGCAGTTCTTC.

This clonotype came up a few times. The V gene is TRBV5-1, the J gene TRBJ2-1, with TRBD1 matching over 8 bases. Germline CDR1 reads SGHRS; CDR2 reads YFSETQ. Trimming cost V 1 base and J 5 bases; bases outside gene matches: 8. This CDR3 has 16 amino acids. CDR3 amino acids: CASSLRSQGVDNEQFF. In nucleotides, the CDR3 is TGCGCCAGCAGCTTGCGGTCACAGGGGGTGGACAATGAGCAGTTCTTC.